One T cell receptor beta chain is described in this entry. This specimen comes from a study of blood T cell repertoires in COVID-19. CDR3 length: 13 residues. V shed 2 bases and J shed 8 bases, with 9 bases lying between them. The germline CDR1 and CDR2 sequences are LGHDT and YNNKEL (reference sequence). Sequenced by immunoSEQ multiplex PCR; TCRdb stores in-frame clones only, minus some. The sample consists of tens of thousands of clones, about 93% of them appearing once. The source material was peripheral blood. The receptor was isolated from a human donor in a cohort sampled during active COVID-19. The chain has TRBV3-1 (or the pseudogene TRBV3-2) and TRBJ1-4; D gene unclear. CDR3 region: CASSQNFREKLFF. The CDR3 region has the DNA TGTGCCAGCAGCCAAAACTTTCGGGAAAAACTGTTTTTT.